The 31 T cell receptor beta chains presented below share a single source sample, sequenced in a study of blood T cell repertoires in COVID-19 (dated by TCRdb to the early 2020s). The library was built by means of the immunoSEQ multiplex PCR assay. TCRdb carries this immuneACCESS record with in-frame sequences only. Its versions omit some clonotypes, under half of them owing to an unresolved V gene in the studies checked, with the rest unexplained. The table for this sample lists 250,000 to 300,000 clones; around 86% of them were counted only once. The ten biggest clones cover 15% to 19% of the sample. Specimen: PBMCs or T cells enriched from blood (not recorded which). The receptors here all came from a man between 18 and 35 years old who had recovered from COVID-19.

This chain connects TRBV7-9 to TRBJ1-6; 8 nucleotides match TRBD1. The CDR3 consists of 14 residues. Germline V gives CDR1 SEHNR, CDR2 FQNEAQ (reference sequence). The junction had 4 bases not matched to a gene; V was cut back by 4 bases and J by 8 bases. The CDR3 nucleotides are TGTGCCAGCAGCTCAACAGGGGGGCATTCACCCCTCCACTTT. The encoded protein is CASSSTGGHSPLHF.

The chain recombines TRBV6-5 with TRBJ1-5; D gene unclear. This CDR3 has 13 amino acids. Germline V CDR1 and CDR2: MNHEY, SVGAGI. V was cut by 3 bases and J by 4 bases, with 7 bases left in between. The CDR3 nucleotides are TGTGCCAGCAGTTATAAGAGAAATCAGCCCCAGCATTTT. Translation: CASSYKRNQPQHF.

The rearrangement uses TRBV6-1 and TRBJ1-2; unclear D gene. Trimming cost V 1 base and J 4 bases, with 10 bases left between them. Germline CDR1 reads MNHNS; CDR2 reads SASEGT. The CDR3 extends over 14 amino acids. CDR3 in amino acids: CASSEGEWSYGYTF. DNA for the CDR3: TGTGCCAGCAGTGAAGGGGAGTGGAGCTATGGCTACACCTTC.

The V and J genes are TRBV19 and TRBJ1-1; 7 bases agree with TRBD1. This CDR3 is built from 15 residues. The junction had 14 bases not matched to a gene; V was cut back by 7 bases and J by 6 bases. CDR1 LNHDA and CDR2 SQIVND come from the germline V gene (reference sequence). The CDR3 nucleotides are TGTGCCAGTATGGCCCCAGACAGGGAGATCTCTGAAGCTTTCTTT. Its protein is CASMAPDREISEAFF.

The table lists this clone with a count of one. V gene TRBV19 combines with J gene TRBJ1-1, with D perhaps TRBD1 (6 bases). Germline CDR1 reads LNHDA; CDR2 reads SQIVND (reference sequence). Trimming shortened V by 5 bases and J by 6 bases, and 10 bases separated the two germline ends. The CDR3 consists of 12 residues. The CDR3 spells CASSPGVPEAFF. CDR3 nucleotides: TGTGCCAGTAGTCCAGGGGTTCCTGAAGCTTTCTTT.

The rearrangement links TRBV28 to TRBJ1-2; 11 bases align to TRBD1. The CDR3 contains 17 residues. J was trimmed by 6 bases and V by 5 bases; bases with no gene match: 14. Germline CDR1 and CDR2: MDHEN and SYDVKM. The CDR3 protein is CASSLPGQGAGAHGYTF. CDR3 DNA: TGTGCCAGCAGTCTACCCGGACAGGGGGCGGGTGCGCATGGCTACACCTTC.

This chain links TRBV6-5 with TRBJ2-7, with unresolved D. V lost 7 bases and J 3 bases, leaving 16 bases between the germline ends. The CDR3 is made up of 14 amino acids. CDR1 MNHEY and CDR2 SVGAGI come from the germline V gene. The CDR3, as DNA: TGTGCCAGCACCCGAGCTGCCGCGGTCTACGAGCAGTACTTC. This codes for CASTRAAAVYEQYF.

The rearrangement joins TRBV30 to TRBJ1-5; no clear D. CDR3 length: 15 amino acids. V was shortened by 7 bases and J by 6 bases, with 22 bases between the two germline ends. Germline-derived CDR1 and CDR2 are GTSNPN and SVGIG (reference sequence). This CDR3 is CASSSGPGGGQPQHF. CDR3 in DNA: TGTGCCTCCTCTTCCGGGCCCGGAGGCGGTCAGCCCCAGCATTTT.

The chain is built from TRBV2 and TRBJ2-7, with a tentative D call TRBD2 (5 bases). Germline V CDR1 and CDR2: SNHLY, FYNNEI. This CDR3 is 14 amino acids long. Trimming took 3 bases from V and 1 from J, leaving 10 bases between them. CDR3 in DNA: TGTGCCAGCAGTGAGGGGAGCTTTTCCTACGAGCAGTACTTC. This codes for CASSEGSFSYEQYF.

This chain joins TRBV6-1 and TRBJ1-1; tentatively, D is TRBD1 (6 bases). The germline CDR1 and CDR2 sequences are MNHNS and SASEGT. With 0 bases removed from V and 3 bases from J, the gap between germline ends came to 11 bases. The CDR3 runs 15 residues. In DNA, the CDR3 is TGTGCCAGCAGTGAAGCGGCGGCAGGGGACACTGAAGCTTTCTTT. It is translated as CASSEAAAGDTEAFF.

Here the CDR3 reads CASSSTGHRGYTF. The CDR3 nucleotides are TGTGCCAGCAGTTCAACAGGACATCGGGGCTACACCTTC. The chain links TRBV28 to TRBJ1-2, with D possibly TRBD1 on 5 matching bases. Per germline, CDR1 MDHEN and CDR2 SYDVKM. The CDR3 totals 13 residues. V lost 4 bases and J 8 bases, leaving 14 bases between the germline ends.

In its sample, this clone was seen a few times. The chain is built from TRBV6-2 or TRBV6-3 and TRBJ2-3; TRBD2 agrees at 7 bases. J gave up 5 bases and V 6 bases, and 8 bases lay outside the gene matches. The CDR3 spans 14 residues. Germline V gene sequence: CDR1 MNHEY, CDR2 SVGEGT. CDR3 bases: TGTGCCAGCAGCCTAGCGGAGGAGGAAGATACGCAGTATTTT. This codes for CASSLAEEEDTQYF.

This clone was detected only once. The chain joins TRBV6-1 to TRBJ2-3; 11 bases are a match to TRBD1. The V gene's germline CDR1 is MNHNS and CDR2 SASEGT. V gave up 3 bases and J gave up 4 bases; unmatched junction bases: 0. The CDR3 is 14 residues long. The CDR3 DNA is TGTGCCAGCAGTGAGGGACAGGGGGCAGATACGCAGTATTTT. This sequence encodes CASSEGQGADTQYF.

The chain employs TRBV7-2 and TRBJ2-7, with D maybe TRBD2 (6 bases). V dropped 5 bases and J dropped 6 bases, with 20 bases sitting between them. The CDR3 runs 15 residues. Germline CDR1 is SGHTA and CDR2 is FQGNSA. The CDR3, as DNA: TGTGCCAGCAGCAAACACTTGGGGCTCGGGGGCGAGCAGTACTTC. Its translation is CASSKHLGLGGEQYF.

The chain has TRBV11-3 and TRBJ1-3; D not certain. Trimming stripped 6 bases from V and 0 bases from J, with 3 bases between. Germline V gene sequence: CDR1 SGHNT, CDR2 YENEEA. The CDR3 totals 12 residues. CDR3 residues: CASRSSGNTIYF. For the CDR3, the DNA is TGTGCCAGCAGGAGCTCTGGAAACACCATATATTTT.

This clone was detected only a few times. The gene calls are TRBV5-1 and TRBJ2-3; TRBD1 aligns across 8 bases. The CDR3 covers 15 residues. V shed 4 bases and J 4 bases; nucleotides not matched to a gene: 8. The germline CDR1 and CDR2 sequences are SGHRS and YFSETQ. This chain's CDR3 is CASSVTGAQADTQYF. The CDR3 nucleotides are TGCGCCAGCAGCGTGACAGGGGCTCAAGCAGATACGCAGTATTTT.

This chain connects TRBV19 to TRBJ1-2; D might be TRBD1 (5 bases). V was trimmed by 2 bases and J by 0 bases, leaving 10 bases between them. Germline V lookup: CDR1 LNHDA, CDR2 SQIVND (reference sequence). The CDR3 is 15 residues long. CDR3: CASSIIDSPNYGYTF. CDR3 sequence (DNA): TGTGCCAGTAGTATAATCGACAGCCCTAACTATGGCTACACCTTC.

The chain is built from TRBV2 and TRBJ2-7, with TRBD1 matching over 8 bases. This CDR3 contains 16 residues. Germline lookup yields CDR1 SNHLY and CDR2 FYNNEI. V trimming: 1 base; J trimming: 2 bases; junction bases outside the gene matches: 7. The CDR3: CASSEGGQVTTYEQYF. CDR3 bases: TGTGCCAGCAGTGAAGGGGGACAGGTGACAACCTACGAGCAGTACTTC.

As to this clone: Germline is not matched at one junction end, which may reflect a read error. This rearrangement joins TRBV9 to TRBJ2-7; 7 bases align to TRBD2. This CDR3 comprises 13 residues. CDR1 and CDR2 from the germline V gene are SGDLS and YYNGEE. The DNA of the CDR3 is TGTGCCAGCAGCGGGGACTACTCCCACGAGCAGTACTTC. Protein product: CASSGDYSHEQYF.

The V gene is TRBV28, the J gene TRBJ2-1, with 7 positions matching TRBD1. The CDR3 contains 14 residues. V lost 6 bases, J lost 4 bases, and 6 bases stayed unmatched. The germline V gene has CDR1 MDHEN and CDR2 SYDVKM. CDR3 in amino acids: CASSPETGYNEQFF. For the CDR3, the DNA is TGTGCCAGCAGCCCAGAGACAGGGTACAATGAGCAGTTCTTC.

V gene TRBV7-3 combines with J gene TRBJ2-1; the D is unclear. Deletions cut 4 bases from V and 0 bases from J, with 4 bases between. The CDR3 has 13 residues. Germline values: CDR1 SGHTA, CDR2 FQGTGA. CDR3 in DNA: TGTGCCAGCAGCTCCTACTCCTACAATGAGCAGTTCTTC. Translation: CASSSYSYNEQFF.

The chain links TRBV15 to TRBJ1-5; D remains unclear. The CDR3 runs 14 residues. The ends were cut back, 1 base at V and 4 bases at J, with 8 bases in the middle. Germline CDR1 reads LNHNV; CDR2 reads YYDKDF (reference sequence). CDR3 DNA: TGTGCCACCAGCAGAGTTTCAGTTAATCAGCCCCAGCATTTT. Amino acids: CATSRVSVNQPQHF.

This clone was counted between two and nine times. The chain employs TRBV30 and TRBJ1-5; 7 bases align to TRBD1. Trimming removed 3 bases from V and 11 bases from J; junction bases left unmatched: 4. The CDR3 sequence is 11 residues long. From germline, CDR1 is GTSNPN and CDR2 SVGIG (reference sequence). CDR3 nucleotide sequence: TGTGCCTGGAGGGCGGGACAGTCCCAGCATTTT. Its protein is CAWRAGQSQHF.

This chain links TRBV18 with TRBJ2-7; 10 bases match TRBD1. CDR1 KGHSH and CDR2 LQKENI come from the germline V gene. V trimming: 0 bases; J trimming: 6 bases; junction bases outside the gene matches: 2. CDR3 length: 14 amino acids. The CDR3 DNA is TGTGCCAGCTCACCACCGGGACAGGGGACCGAGCAGTACTTC. This codes for CASSPPGQGTEQYF.

The CDR3 DNA follows: TGTGCCAGCAGTTTAGGGAGGGAAAAACTGTTTTTT. Encoded protein: CASSLGREKLFF. V gene TRBV28 combines with J gene TRBJ1-4; D unresolved. CDR3 length: 12 residues. Germline values: CDR1 MDHEN, CDR2 SYDVKM. Trimming took 2 bases from V and 8 from J, leaving 6 bases between them.

Only one count was recorded for this clone. This chain links TRBV19 with TRBJ2-7, with TRBD2 identical over 10 bases. Trimming cost V 4 bases and J 6 bases; bases outside gene matches: 6. The CDR3 loop spans 14 amino acids. Per germline, CDR1 LNHDA and CDR2 SQIVND (reference sequence). The CDR3: CASSRPSGRGEQYF. DNA of the CDR3: TGTGCCAGTAGTAGGCCTAGCGGGAGAGGCGAGCAGTACTTC.

The CDR3 DNA reads as TGTGCCAGCGGCGGGGGGCAGGGCACAGATACGCAGTATTTT. Translating it yields CASGGGQGTDTQYF. This rearrangement joins TRBV2 to TRBJ2-3; the match to TRBD2 covers 8 bases. This CDR3 contains 14 residues. V trimming: 8 bases; J trimming: 1 base; junction bases outside the gene matches: 5. CDR1 is SNHLY, CDR2 FYNNEI, per germline.

The chain uses TRBV28 and TRBJ1-2; 12 nucleotides agree with TRBD1. Germline V gene lookup returns CDR1 MDHEN and CDR2 SYDVKM. The CDR3 spans 16 residues. V lost 5 bases and J lost 8; bases outside the gene matches: 12. CDR3 region: CASSMSGTGGGRGYTF. Here the CDR3 DNA reads TGTGCCAGCAGTATGTCGGGGACAGGGGGCGGGCGCGGCTACACCTTC.

V and J are TRBV28 and TRBJ1-6, with TRBD1 identical over 7 bases. Germline assignment: CDR1 MDHEN and CDR2 SYDVKM. The CDR3 sequence is 17 residues long. The junction had 11 bases not matched to a gene; V was cut back by 3 bases and J by 6 bases. The CDR3: CASSFMAGGRSNSPLHF. For the CDR3, the DNA is TGTGCCAGCAGTTTCATGGCAGGGGGTCGAAGTAATTCACCCCTCCACTTT.

CDR3 coding DNA: TGTGCCAGCAGCCAAGTCGGTACCGGGGAGCTGTTTTTT. Its translation: CASSQVGTGELFF. V and J are TRBV4-2 and TRBJ2-2; D gene unclear. The ends were cut back, 1 base at V and 5 bases at J, with 5 bases in the middle. The germline V gene encodes CDR1 LGHNA and CDR2 YNFKEQ. This CDR3 region has 13 residues.

This clone was detected once. The V and J genes are TRBV19 and TRBJ2-1, with D possibly TRBD1 on 6 matching bases. CDR3 size: 11 residues. Deletions cut 8 bases from V and 6 bases from J, with 8 bases between. From germline, CDR1 is LNHDA and CDR2 SQIVND (reference sequence). The CDR3 DNA is TGTGCCAGTGAAGGGGGCAATGAGCAGTTCTTC. It encodes CASEGGNEQFF.